This T cell receptor beta chain was documented in a study of T-cell memory formation after mild COVID-19. TCRdb analysed the 5' RACE reads with MiXCR anew, one entry per CDR3 protein. The sample records roughly 110,000 distinct CDR3 sequences, 22% being singletons. V shed 5 bases and J 4 bases; nucleotides not matched to a gene: 7. The V gene's germline CDR1 is MDHEN and CDR2 SYDVKM. This CDR3 is built from 16 residues. The TCR originated in a man aged 18 to 29 who had mild COVID-19 (a few samples of this study predate the infection). Cell type and time point are not known. The rearrangement links TRBV28 to TRBJ2-1, with 11 bases fitting TRBD1. Input material: PBMCs or a T cell subset sorted from them (not recorded which). For the CDR3, the DNA is TGTGCCAGCAGTCCTCGGACAGGGGGCGCTTACAATGAGCAGTTCTTC. Amino acids: CASSPRTGGAYNEQFF.